The rows below give T cell receptor beta chains drawn from one sample of a study of T cell repertoires in cytomegalovirus infection. TCRdb re-called the reads with MiXCR, one entry per CDR3 protein. The table records roughly 150,000 distinct CDR3 sequences, about 20% of them present only once. Sequencing input: PBMCs. The receptor set was obtained from a human donor in good health (CMV status not recorded). Some clones in this sample may be carry-over from other donors' samples. The CDR3 runs from the conserved cysteine through the conserved F or W. The D gene is left open where the match is weak. A row's size may be missing; if present it is once, few, many or a size class.

cdr3_length: 14
v_call: TRBV12-3/TRBV12-4
j_call: TRBJ1-1
d_call: NA
clone_size: NA
cdr3_aa: CASRRVQMNTEAFF
cdr3_nt: TGTGCCAGCAGGAGGGTTCAGATGAACACTGAAGCTTTCTTT

cdr3_length: 17
v_call: TRBV5-1
j_call: TRBJ2-6
d_call: NA
clone_size: NA
cdr3_aa: CASSFTLPGSGANVLTF
cdr3_nt: TGCGCCAGCAGCTTTACCCTCCCCGGTTCTGGGGCCAACGTCCTGACTTTC

cdr3_length: 19
v_call: TRBV4-3
j_call: TRBJ2-4
d_call: TRBD2
clone_size: few
cdr3_aa: CASSQDLGSGGGRVNIQYF
cdr3_nt: TGCGCCAGCAGCCAAGATTTGGGCTCGGGCGGGGGTCGAGTTAACATTCAGTACTTC

cdr3_length: 16
v_call: TRBV7-2
j_call: TRBJ2-3
d_call: NA
clone_size: NA
cdr3_aa: CASSLGQPLVAATQYF
cdr3_nt: TGTGCCAGCAGCCTTGGCCAGCCTCTTGTCGCTGCTACGCAGTATTTT

cdr3_length: 16
v_call: TRBV20-1
j_call: TRBJ1-5
d_call: TRBD1
clone_size: NA
cdr3_aa: CSARQGVGYSNQPQHF
cdr3_nt: TGCAGTGCCCGACAGGGTGTGGGGTATAGCAATCAGCCCCAGCATTTT

cdr3_length: 16
v_call: TRBV7-8
j_call: TRBJ1-4
d_call: NA
clone_size: many
cdr3_aa: CASSPPRGGQDEKLFF
cdr3_nt: TGTGCCAGCAGTCCCCCGCGGGGAGGGCAGGATGAAAAACTGTTTTTT

cdr3_length: 15
v_call: TRBV2
j_call: TRBJ2-1
d_call: TRBD2
clone_size: NA
cdr3_aa: CASRGGLAGSFKRFF
cdr3_nt: TGTGCCAGCAGGGGCGGACTAGCGGGGTCCTTTAAACGGTTCTTC

cdr3_length: 13
v_call: TRBV5-6
j_call: TRBJ2-7
d_call: NA
clone_size: NA
cdr3_aa: CASSLAITYEQYF
cdr3_nt: TGTGCCAGCAGCTTGGCTATCACCTACGAGCAGTACTTC

cdr3_length: 14
v_call: TRBV28
j_call: TRBJ2-2
d_call: NA
clone_size: NA
cdr3_aa: CASTGTANTGEQFF
cdr3_nt: TGTGCCAGTACCGGGACCGCAAACACCGGGGAGCAGTTTTTT

cdr3_length: 15
v_call: TRBV6-5
j_call: TRBJ2-3
d_call: NA
clone_size: NA
cdr3_aa: CASSYSGTPTDTQYF
cdr3_nt: TGTGCCAGCAGTTACTCCGGGACTCCTACAGATACGCAGTATTTT

cdr3_length: 14
v_call: TRBV11-2
j_call: TRBJ2-1
d_call: TRBD2
clone_size: few
cdr3_aa: CASSLEVGGNEQFF
cdr3_nt: TGTGCCAGCAGCTTAGAGGTGGGAGGGAATGAGCAGTTCTTC

cdr3_length: 14
v_call: TRBV7-9
j_call: TRBJ2-7
d_call: TRBD1
clone_size: NA
cdr3_aa: CASSLGGTGGEQYF
cdr3_nt: TGTGCCAGCAGCTTAGGGGGGACAGGGGGCGAGCAGTACTTC

cdr3_length: 16
v_call: TRBV7-6
j_call: TRBJ2-2
d_call: TRBD2
clone_size: many
cdr3_aa: CASSLSAGGNTGELFF
cdr3_nt: TGTGCCAGCAGCTTATCGGCGGGAGGGAACACCGGGGAGCTGTTTTTT

cdr3_length: 16
v_call: TRBV6-2/TRBV6-3
j_call: TRBJ2-7
d_call: TRBD2
clone_size: few
cdr3_aa: CASSYGPKRDSYEQYF
cdr3_nt: TGTGCCAGCAGTTACGGCCCTAAGCGGGACTCCTACGAGCAGTACTTC

cdr3_length: 16
v_call: TRBV7-2
j_call: TRBJ2-7
d_call: TRBD2
clone_size: NA
cdr3_aa: CASSSMGRTSGNEQYF
cdr3_nt: TGTGCCAGCAGCTCCATGGGTAGGACTAGCGGGAACGAGCAGTACTTC

cdr3_length: 15
v_call: TRBV27
j_call: TRBJ2-7
d_call: NA
clone_size: many
cdr3_aa: CASSYQDPSLYEQYF
cdr3_nt: TGTGCCAGCAGCTACCAGGACCCGTCCCTCTACGAGCAGTACTTC

cdr3_length: 13
v_call: TRBV6-1
j_call: TRBJ1-5
d_call: NA
clone_size: NA
cdr3_aa: CASGLFSNQPQHF
cdr3_nt: TGTGCCAGCGGGTTGTTTAGCAATCAGCCCCAGCATTTT

cdr3_length: 13
v_call: TRBV28
j_call: TRBJ2-2
d_call: NA
clone_size: medium-sized
cdr3_aa: CASSLHQGGELFF
cdr3_nt: TGTGCCAGCAGTTTGCATCAAGGGGGGGAGCTGTTTTTT

cdr3_length: 14
v_call: TRBV27
j_call: TRBJ1-4
d_call: NA
clone_size: few
cdr3_aa: CASSPGAPNEKLFF
cdr3_nt: TGTGCCAGCAGTCCAGGGGCCCCTAATGAAAAACTGTTTTTT

cdr3_length: 14
v_call: TRBV6-2/TRBV6-3
j_call: TRBJ2-7
d_call: TRBD2
clone_size: few
cdr3_aa: CASRRLAGAYEQYF
cdr3_nt: TGTGCCAGCAGGCGACTAGCGGGGGCCTACGAGCAGTACTTC

cdr3_length: 12
v_call: TRBV29-1
j_call: TRBJ2-7
d_call: NA
clone_size: few
cdr3_aa: CSVDGGGYEQYF
cdr3_nt: TGCAGCGTTGACGGGGGCGGGTACGAGCAGTACTTC

cdr3_length: 13
v_call: TRBV3-1
j_call: TRBJ2-7
d_call: NA
clone_size: few
cdr3_aa: CASSQDLETEQYF
cdr3_nt: TGTGCCAGCAGCCAAGATCTGGAGACCGAGCAGTACTTC

cdr3_length: 13
v_call: TRBV5-5
j_call: TRBJ2-2
d_call: NA
clone_size: NA
cdr3_aa: CASSPHHTGELFF
cdr3_nt: TGTGCCAGCAGCCCCCACCATACCGGGGAGCTGTTTTTT

cdr3_length: 14
v_call: TRBV28
j_call: TRBJ2-1
d_call: NA
clone_size: few
cdr3_aa: CASSFLGVLNEQFF
cdr3_nt: TGTGCCAGCAGTTTCTTGGGGGTTCTTAATGAGCAGTTCTTC

cdr3_length: 17
v_call: TRBV6-8
j_call: TRBJ2-5
d_call: TRBD2
clone_size: NA
cdr3_aa: CASSYLHKRERAETQYF
cdr3_nt: TGTGCCAGCAGTTACCTCCATAAGCGGGAGAGGGCAGAAACCCAGTACTTC

cdr3_length: 17
v_call: TRBV11-2
j_call: TRBJ2-2
d_call: NA
clone_size: NA
cdr3_aa: CASRPDFDSRNTGELFF
cdr3_nt: TGTGCCAGCAGGCCGGACTTCGACAGTCGGAACACCGGGGAGCTGTTTTTT

cdr3_length: 13
v_call: TRBV7-3
j_call: TRBJ1-1
d_call: TRBD1
clone_size: many
cdr3_aa: CASGGQMNTEAFF
cdr3_nt: TGTGCCAGCGGGGGACAGATGAACACTGAAGCTTTCTTT

cdr3_length: 17
v_call: TRBV29-1
j_call: TRBJ2-7
d_call: NA
clone_size: NA
cdr3_aa: CTGLMGQGAYLSYEQYF
cdr3_nt: TGCACCGGGCTTATGGGGCAAGGGGCTTACCTTTCCTACGAGCAGTACTTC

cdr3_length: 16
v_call: TRBV4-1
j_call: TRBJ2-7
d_call: TRBD2
clone_size: NA
cdr3_aa: CASSQERLAGNYEQYF
cdr3_nt: TGCGCCAGCAGCCAAGAAAGGCTAGCGGGGAACTACGAGCAGTACTTC

cdr3_length: 13
v_call: TRBV20-1
j_call: TRBJ1-4
d_call: NA
clone_size: few
cdr3_aa: CSAPTATNEKLFF
cdr3_nt: TGCAGTGCTCCGACAGCAACTAATGAAAAACTGTTTTTT

cdr3_length: 13
v_call: TRBV19
j_call: TRBJ2-7
d_call: NA
clone_size: NA
cdr3_aa: CASSSRPSYEQYF
cdr3_nt: TGTGCTAGTAGTAGTAGGCCATCCTACGAGCAGTACTTC

cdr3_length: 14
v_call: TRBV9
j_call: TRBJ1-2
d_call: TRBD1
clone_size: few
cdr3_aa: CASSPSGTGDGYTF
cdr3_nt: TGTGCCAGCAGCCCGTCCGGGACAGGGGATGGCTACACCTTC

cdr3_length: 14
v_call: TRBV9
j_call: TRBJ2-2
d_call: NA
clone_size: NA
cdr3_aa: CASSVGGTTGELFF
cdr3_nt: TGTGCCAGCAGCGTAGGCGGCACAACCGGGGAGCTGTTTTTT

cdr3_length: 16
v_call: TRBV20-1
j_call: TRBJ2-5
d_call: TRBD2
clone_size: NA
cdr3_aa: CSARPGTSDLQETQYF
cdr3_nt: TGCAGTGCTAGACCCGGGACTAGCGATCTTCAAGAGACCCAGTACTTC

cdr3_length: 17
v_call: TRBV20-1
j_call: TRBJ2-3
d_call: TRBD1
clone_size: few
cdr3_aa: CSARWDSTGVFTDTQYF
cdr3_nt: TGCAGTGCTCGGTGGGACTCGACAGGGGTGTTCACAGATACGCAGTATTTT

cdr3_length: 13
v_call: TRBV27
j_call: TRBJ1-6
d_call: TRBD1
clone_size: NA
cdr3_aa: CASRGQGDSPLHF
cdr3_nt: TGTGCCAGCAGAGGACAGGGGGATTCACCCCTCCACTTC

cdr3_length: 17
v_call: TRBV5-1
j_call: TRBJ2-5
d_call: TRBD2
clone_size: NA
cdr3_aa: CASSLRTSGSYQETQYF
cdr3_nt: TGCGCCAGCAGCCTAAGAACTAGCGGCTCGTACCAAGAGACCCAGTACTTC

cdr3_length: 15
v_call: TRBV7-2
j_call: TRBJ1-5
d_call: NA
clone_size: many
cdr3_aa: CASSLGRQNSQPQHF
cdr3_nt: TGTGCCAGCAGCTTAGGGCGGCAAAACAGTCAGCCCCAGCATTTT

cdr3_length: 16
v_call: TRBV4-1
j_call: TRBJ2-3
d_call: TRBD1
clone_size: NA
cdr3_aa: CASSLGQGNRADTQYF
cdr3_nt: TGCGCCAGCAGCCTCGGACAGGGGAATAGGGCAGATACGCAGTATTTT

cdr3_length: 16
v_call: TRBV24-1
j_call: TRBJ2-2
d_call: TRBD1
clone_size: NA
cdr3_aa: CATSDFGTEITGELFF
cdr3_nt: TGTGCCACCAGTGATTTCGGGACAGAAATCACCGGGGAGCTGTTTTTT

cdr3_length: 18
v_call: TRBV7-9
j_call: TRBJ1-4
d_call: TRBD1
clone_size: many
cdr3_aa: CASSRGQGARYSNEKLFF
cdr3_nt: TGTGCCAGCAGCAGGGGACAGGGGGCGCGGTATTCTAATGAAAAACTGTTTTTT

cdr3_length: 14
v_call: TRBV28
j_call: TRBJ1-5
d_call: NA
clone_size: NA
cdr3_aa: CASNLGGTNQPQHF
cdr3_nt: TGTGCCAGCAATCTGGGGGGGACCAATCAGCCCCAGCATTTT

cdr3_length: 16
v_call: TRBV7-2
j_call: TRBJ2-4
d_call: TRBD2
clone_size: many
cdr3_aa: CASSAGLAGDKNIQYF
cdr3_nt: TGTGCCAGCAGCGCCGGACTAGCGGGAGACAAAAACATTCAGTACTTC

cdr3_length: 17
v_call: TRBV2
j_call: TRBJ2-1
d_call: TRBD2
clone_size: few
cdr3_aa: CASSEEATSGFYNEQFF
cdr3_nt: TGTGCCAGCAGTGAAGAGGCGACTAGCGGGTTCTACAATGAGCAGTTCTTC

cdr3_length: 14
v_call: TRBV7-8
j_call: TRBJ2-7
d_call: NA
clone_size: many
cdr3_aa: CASSFPGLNYEQYF
cdr3_nt: TGTGCCAGCAGCTTCCCCGGACTGAACTACGAGCAGTACTTC

cdr3_length: 16
v_call: TRBV7-9
j_call: TRBJ2-7
d_call: TRBD2
clone_size: many
cdr3_aa: CASSPASAGVSYEQYF
cdr3_nt: TGTGCCAGCAGCCCTGCCTCAGCGGGAGTCTCCTACGAGCAGTACTTC

cdr3_length: 21
v_call: TRBV14
j_call: TRBJ2-3
d_call: TRBD2
clone_size: many
cdr3_aa: CASSLSSPGLAGVWNTDTQYF
cdr3_nt: TGTGCCAGCAGCCTAAGTTCGCCGGGACTAGCGGGAGTATGGAACACAGATACGCAGTATTTT

cdr3_length: 14
v_call: TRBV7-4
j_call: TRBJ2-2
d_call: NA
clone_size: NA
cdr3_aa: CASSSALRGGELFF
cdr3_nt: TGTGCCAGCAGCTCGGCACTCCGGGGCGGGGAGCTGTTTTTT

cdr3_length: 15
v_call: TRBV7-2
j_call: TRBJ2-1
d_call: TRBD2
clone_size: many
cdr3_aa: CASSRSGPSYNEQFF
cdr3_nt: TGTGCCAGCAGCCGTAGCGGGCCCTCCTACAATGAGCAGTTCTTC

cdr3_length: 14
v_call: TRBV7-9
j_call: TRBJ2-5
d_call: NA
clone_size: few
cdr3_aa: CASSLVAVQETQYF
cdr3_nt: TGTGCCAGCAGCTTAGTTGCAGTCCAAGAGACCCAGTACTTC

cdr3_length: 16
v_call: TRBV7-8
j_call: TRBJ1-2
d_call: NA
clone_size: NA
cdr3_aa: CASSLASGGSSYGYTF
cdr3_nt: TGTGCCAGCAGCTTAGCGTCAGGCGGCAGCTCGTATGGCTACACCTTC

cdr3_length: 14
v_call: TRBV7-9
j_call: TRBJ1-1
d_call: TRBD1
clone_size: few
cdr3_aa: CASSPTGHAGEAFF
cdr3_nt: TGTGCCAGCAGCCCGACAGGGCACGCAGGTGAAGCTTTCTTT

cdr3_length: 15
v_call: TRBV11-2
j_call: TRBJ1-1
d_call: NA
clone_size: few
cdr3_aa: CASSKRTLLNTEAFF
cdr3_nt: TGTGCCAGCAGCAAACGGACTCTGCTGAACACTGAAGCTTTCTTT

cdr3_length: 14
v_call: TRBV28
j_call: TRBJ1-2
d_call: NA
clone_size: few
cdr3_aa: CASPRDRGYGGYTF
cdr3_nt: TGTGCCAGCCCCCGGGATAGGGGCTATGGTGGCTACACCTTC

cdr3_length: 15
v_call: TRBV20-1
j_call: TRBJ2-1
d_call: TRBD2
clone_size: few
cdr3_aa: CSARDPQAGAMKQFF
cdr3_nt: TGCAGTGCTAGAGACCCTCAAGCGGGGGCAATGAAGCAGTTCTTC

cdr3_length: 13
v_call: TRBV28
j_call: TRBJ1-2
d_call: NA
clone_size: few
cdr3_aa: CASSLRQRGGYTF
cdr3_nt: TGTGCCAGCAGTTTAAGGCAGAGGGGTGGCTACACCTTC

cdr3_length: 14
v_call: TRBV4-1
j_call: TRBJ1-4
d_call: NA
clone_size: NA
cdr3_aa: CASSQQQEGEKLFF
cdr3_nt: TGCGCCAGCAGCCAACAGCAGGAGGGGGAAAAACTGTTTTTT